Presented here are 18 T cell receptor beta chains from one specimen sequenced in a study of CD8+CD57+ T cells in acquired aplastic anemia. Genomic DNA templated the TCR beta VDJ and CDR3 profiling. From the reads, TCRdb called clonotypes with MiXCR, one entry per CDR3 protein. The sample lists 150,000 to 200,000 distinct CDR3 sequences; roughly 48% were seen once. Individuals selected for sequencing had exhibited CD8+CD57+ cell expansion on flow cytometry. Sequenced material: sorted CD4+, CD8+, or CD8+CD57+ T cells (not recorded which) from PBMCs. These receptors were obtained from a human donor with aplastic anemia.

This clonotype has ten or more counts. This rearrangement joins TRBV3-1 to TRBJ1-2, with D hard to call. This CDR3 comprises 12 residues. Germline assignment: CDR1 LGHDT and CDR2 YNNKEL (reference sequence). V lost 7 bases and J 3 bases, leaving 9 bases between the germline ends. The CDR3 nucleotides are TGTGCCAGCATAGGGATCGACTATGGCTACACCTTC. Its translation is CASIGIDYGYTF.

This clonotype showed up just a few times. The rearrangement joins TRBV7-9 to TRBJ2-1; the D is unclear. The germline V gene encodes CDR1 SEHNR and CDR2 FQNEAQ (reference sequence). This CDR3 contains 13 residues. Trimming pared 1 base from V and 9 bases from J, leaving 10 bases between. The CDR3 nucleotides are TGTGCCAGCAGCTTAGAGGCTAAGGGTGAGCAGTTCTTC. Amino acids: CASSLEAKGEQFF. Based on the CDR3 plus reference TRBV7-9 and TRBJ2-1, the full variable domain is DTGVSQNPRHKITKRGQNVTFRCDPISEHNRLYWYRQTLGQGPEFLTYFQNEAQLEKSRLLSDRFSAERPKGSFSTLEIQRTEQGDSAMYLCASSLEAKGEQFFGPGTRLTVL.

This clonotype was seen repeatedly, ten times or more. The V call is TRBV5-1, the J call TRBJ1-1, with D hard to call. The CDR3 totals 14 residues. Germline lookup yields CDR1 SGHRS and CDR2 YFSETQ. V lost 0 bases and J lost 10, with 16 bases in between. CDR3 protein: CASSLGTGNKLAFF. Written as DNA, the CDR3 is TGCGCCAGCAGCTTGGGGACGGGGAACAAGCTAGCTTTCTTT.

V is TRBV7-6 and J is TRBJ1-1; 7 positions match TRBD1. The CDR3 is made up of 13 amino acids. Germline lookup yields CDR1 SGHVS and CDR2 FNYEAQ. V was pared by 4 bases and J by 3 bases, with 2 bases of the junction left unmatched. The CDR3: CASSSQGDTEAFF. The CDR3 DNA is TGTGCCAGCAGCTCCCAGGGGGACACTGAAGCTTTCTTT. The complete variable domain, with remaining parts taken from reference TRBV7-6 and TRBJ1-1, reads GAGVSQSPRYKVTKRGQDVALRCDPISGHVSLYWYRQALGQGPEFLTYFNYEAQQDKSGLPNDRFSAERPEGSISTLTIQRTEQRDSAMYRCASSSQGDTEAFFGQGTRLTVV.

This sequence joins TRBV5-2 and TRBJ1-5; the table calls TRBD1, which could not be checked here. TRBV5-2 is assigned pseudogene status. This CDR3 is 16 amino acids long. The DNA for the CDR3 is TGTGCCAGCAACTTGGCAGGGCAGGGTGTGGATCGGCCCCAGCATTTT. Translated: CASNLAGQGVDRPQHF.

This clonotype was picked up many times. This chain uses TRBV19 with TRBJ2-3; the D is unclear. The V gene lost 3 bases and the J gene lost 4 bases, with 2 bases spanning the gap. This CDR3 comprises 11 residues. Germline V CDR1 and CDR2: LNHDA, SQIVND (reference sequence). CDR3 nucleotide sequence: TGTGCCAGTAGTATTTCAGATACGCAGTATTTT. As protein: CASSISDTQYF.

Many counts were recorded for this clonotype. J is TRBJ1-2 and V is TRBV4-1; D ambiguous. With 4 bases removed from V and 8 bases from J, the gap between germline ends came to 17 bases. There are 14 residues in the CDR3. The germline V gene has CDR1 MGHRA and CDR2 YSYEKL. CDR3 region: CASSPPGSHGGYTF. As DNA, the CDR3 is TGCGCCAGCAGCCCCCCTGGGTCACACGGCGGCTACACCTTC.

V usage is TRBV2 and J usage is TRBJ1-4, with D uncertain. Germline assignment: CDR1 SNHLY and CDR2 FYNNEI. Trimming took off 10 bases at V and 8 bases at J, with 20 bases between the two ends. CDR3 size: 14 residues. CDR3 in amino acids: CATILGLGREKLFF. The CDR3 DNA is TGTGCCACCATTTTAGGACTGGGAAGGGAAAAACTGTTTTTT. Full variable domain (outside the CDR3, taken from reference TRBV2 and TRBJ1-4): EPEVTQTPSHQVTQMGQEVILRCVPISNHLYFYWYRQILGQKVEFLVSFYNNEISEKSEIFDDQFSVERPDGSNFTLKIRSTKLEDSAMYFCATILGLGREKLFFGSGTQLSVL.

This clonotype is a singleton in its sample. V is TRBV20-1 and J is TRBJ2-3; perhaps D is TRBD1 or TRBD2 (5 bases each). Trimming left V 6 bases short and J 2 bases short, with 18 bases between. The length of the CDR3 is 15 residues. Germline CDR1 reads DFQATT; CDR2 reads SNEGSKA (reference sequence). CDR3 in DNA: TGCAGTGCCAGCAGCTTGGGGGACCCCACAGATACGCAGTATTTT. Encoded protein: CSASSLGDPTDTQYF.

V gene TRBV6-1 combines with J gene TRBJ1-5, with D uncertain. CDR1 and CDR2 from the germline V gene are MNHNS and SASEGT. The CDR3 totals 16 residues. Trimming removed 4 bases from V and 4 bases from J, with 17 bases in between. CDR3 residues: CASSGGGGIGNQPQHF. CDR3 nucleotide sequence: TGTGCCAGCAGTGGGGGTGGAGGGATTGGGAATCAGCCCCAGCATTTT.

The chain carries TRBV9 and TRBJ1-5; no clear D gene. This CDR3 is built from 13 residues. CDR1 and CDR2 from the germline V gene are SGDLS and YYNGEE. V lost 1 base and J 3 bases, leaving 5 bases between the germline ends. The CDR3 reads CASSVSDNQPQHF. The CDR3 DNA is TGTGCCAGCAGCGTAAGTGACAATCAGCCCCAGCATTTT. Complete variable domain (other parts from reference TRBV9 and TRBJ1-5): DSGVTQTPKHLITATGQRVTLRCSPRSGDLSVYWYQQSLDQGLQFLIQYYNGEERAKGNILERFSAQQFPDLHSELNLSSLELGDSALYFCASSVSDNQPQHFGDGTRLSIL.

The rearrangement uses TRBV12-3 or TRBV12-4 and TRBJ2-2; D uncertain. V was pared by 5 bases and J by 0 bases, with 22 bases between. The CDR3 loop spans 19 amino acids. Here the CDR3 DNA reads TGTGCCAGCAGTCCCCCTAACGCCCTGGACCACCCGAACACCGGGGAGCTGTTTTTT. It encodes CASSPPNALDHPNTGELFF.

This clonotype was seen many times. The chain couples TRBV7-8 to TRBJ2-7, with 10 bases identical to TRBD1. The CDR3 is made up of 13 amino acids. The trim removed 4 bases at V and 5 bases at J, leaving 2 bases unmatched. Looked up from germline, CDR1 is SGHVS and CDR2 is FQNEAQ. Here the CDR3 reads CASSSGTGDEQYF. The CDR3 bases are TGTGCCAGCAGCTCCGGGACAGGGGACGAGCAGTACTTC.

This clonotype was picked up many times. The CDR3 loop reads CSANPGGTHYGYTF. For the CDR3, the DNA is TGCAGTGCGAACCCGGGGGGCACCCACTATGGCTACACCTTC. The chain recombines TRBV20-1 with TRBJ1-2, with a possible D match to TRBD1 (6 bases). V dropped 6 bases and J dropped 3 bases, with 17 bases sitting between them. The germline V gene encodes CDR1 DFQATT and CDR2 SNEGSKA (reference sequence). This CDR3 region has 14 residues.

This rearrangement joins TRBV7-9 to TRBJ2-7; D is possibly TRBD2 (6 bases). Germline-derived CDR1 and CDR2 are SEHNR and FQNEAQ (reference sequence). Trimming cost V 5 bases and J 7 bases, with 21 bases left between them. This CDR3 region has 15 residues. This chain's CDR3 is CASSSHSGVFFEQYF. In DNA form, the CDR3 reads TGTGCCAGCAGCAGCCATAGCGGTGTATTCTTTGAGCAGTACTTC.

This clonotype has a count of ten or more. The genes are TRBV12-3 or TRBV12-4 and TRBJ1-4; TRBD1 might be the D (5 bases). The V and J ends lost 6 bases and 4 bases respectively, with 15 bases between them. The CDR3 runs 15 residues. The CDR3 bases are TGTGCCAGCAGCCCCCAGGGCCTCAATAATGAAAAACTGTTTTTT. Its protein product is CASSPQGLNNEKLFF.

Concerning this clonotype itself: At one boundary the junction diverges from the germline segment, which might be a read error. V and J are TRBV7-9 and TRBJ2-5, with D perhaps TRBD2 (5 bases). Germline V gene lookup returns CDR1 SEHNR and CDR2 FQNEAQ (reference sequence). There are 15 residues in the CDR3. The CDR3 is CASSLLANSMETQYF. The CDR3 DNA is TGTGCCAGCAGCTTACTAGCCAATTCGATGGAGACCCAGTACTTT.

This clonotype was detected once. The V call is TRBV7-6, the J call TRBJ1-2, with TRBD1 identical over 8 bases. In germline, CDR1 is SGHVS, CDR2 FNYEAQ. V was pared by 6 bases and J by 1 base, with 4 bases of the junction left unmatched. The CDR3 loop spans 14 amino acids. This CDR3 reads CASRGQDNNYGYTF. DNA of the CDR3: TGTGCCAGCAGGGGACAGGACAATAACTATGGCTACACCTTC.